This entry lists 22 T cell receptor beta chains sequenced from one sample in a study of type 1 regulatory T cells. TCRdb fed the reads into MiXCR, producing one record per CDR3 protein. The data contain 80,000 to 100,000 distinct CDR3 sequences, 31% of them singletons. Sequenced sample: CD4+ T cells, either the whole sample or a sorted fraction (not recorded which). All receptors come from a human donor in good health.

This clonotype showed up just once. The chain recombines TRBV4-1 with TRBJ2-7, with 10 bases aligning to TRBD1. J lost 5 bases, V lost 1 base, and 8 bases had no gene match. This CDR3 is built from 16 residues. Per germline, CDR1 MGHRA and CDR2 YSYEKL. This CDR3 reads CASSQGGGTGANEQYF. The DNA for the CDR3 is TGCGCCAGCAGCCAAGGGGGAGGGACAGGGGCTAACGAGCAGTACTTC.

The V gene is TRBV7-2, the J gene TRBJ2-1; TRBD2 matches 11 bases. This CDR3 region has 15 residues. Germline-derived CDR1 and CDR2 are SGHTA and FQGNSA. The junction had 3 bases not matched to a gene; V was cut back by 3 bases and J by 5 bases. DNA for the CDR3: TGTGCCAGCAGCTTGACTAGCGGGACCGACAATGAGCAGTTCTTC. This gives the protein CASSLTSGTDNEQFF.

This clonotype was observed a handful of times. J is TRBJ2-2 and V is TRBV18; 7 nucleotides match TRBD1. The ends lost 6 bases at V and 6 bases at J; junction bases unmatched: 4. Germline lookup yields CDR1 KGHSH and CDR2 LQKENI. The CDR3 is 13 residues long. In DNA form, the CDR3 reads TGTGCCAGCTCGCGACAGGGACCCGGGGAGCTGTTTTTT. It yields the protein CASSRQGPGELFF.

On this clonotype itself: A much larger clone lies one base from this, so it may be a read error. The genes are TRBV27 and TRBJ2-1; the match to TRBD2 covers 13 bases. From germline, CDR1 is MNHEY and CDR2 SMNVEV (reference sequence). The CDR3 is 15 amino acids. J was trimmed by 6 bases and V by 4 bases; bases with no gene match: 3. DNA of the CDR3: TGTGCCAGCAGTTCGACTAGCGGGGGGTTCAATGAGCAGTTCTTC. Translation gives CASSSTSGGFNEQFF.

On this clonotype: A much larger clone lies one base from this, so it may be a read error. CDR3 region: CASSLLGMADTQYF. The CDR3 region has the DNA TGTGCCAGCAGCCTACTAGGGATGGCAGATACGCAGTATTTT. This rearrangement joins TRBV7-7 to TRBJ2-3; D is possibly TRBD2 (5 bases). The germline V and J ends were trimmed by 5 bases and 4 bases, with 13 bases remaining between them. Germline V gene sequence: CDR1 SSHAT, CDR2 FNYEAQ (reference sequence). This CDR3 comprises 14 residues. The complete variable domain, with remaining parts taken from reference TRBV7-7 and TRBJ2-3, reads GAGVSQSPRYKVTKRGQDVTLRCDPISSHATLYWYQQALGQGPEFLTYFNYEAQPDKSGLPSDRFSAERPEGSISTLTIQRTEQRDSAMYRCASSLLGMADTQYFGPGTRLTVL.

This clonotype came up a few times. This chain links TRBV7-8 with TRBJ2-3; D possibly corresponds to TRBD1 (5 bases). The CDR3 totals 18 residues. With 6 bases removed from V and 1 base from J, the gap between germline ends came to 23 bases. Germline lookup yields CDR1 SGHVS and CDR2 FQNEAQ. CDR3 protein: CASRATRVRGFGTDTQYF. The CDR3, as DNA: TGTGCCAGCAGGGCTACCAGGGTCCGCGGATTTGGCACAGATACGCAGTATTTT.

This clonotype was counted only a few times. The V call is TRBV7-2, the J call TRBJ1-1; possible D gene TRBD1, 5 bases. Trimming took off 5 bases at V and 3 bases at J, with 16 bases between the two ends. The length of the CDR3 is 15 residues. Looked up from germline, CDR1 is SGHTA and CDR2 is FQGNSA. The CDR3 spells CASSPWGRGDTEAFF. The CDR3 DNA sequence: TGTGCCAGCAGCCCCTGGGGCCGAGGTGACACTGAAGCTTTCTTT.

This clonotype has just a few counts. The V gene is TRBV12-3 or TRBV12-4, the J gene TRBJ2-7, with a weak D call TRBD2 (5 bases). V was shortened by 6 bases and J by 7 bases, with 13 bases between the two germline ends. The CDR3 is 12 residues long. The CDR3 nucleotides read TGTGCCAGCAGCCCGGACTCGGGAGAGCAGTACTTC. Translation: CASSPDSGEQYF.

This clonotype has more than one count but fewer than ten. This rearrangement joins TRBV5-6 to TRBJ1-6; D is unclear. Germline CDR1 is SGHDT and CDR2 is YYEEEE. The CDR3 covers 12 residues. The germline V and J ends were trimmed by 0 bases and 10 bases, with 5 bases remaining between them. The CDR3 loop is CASSLAHSPLHF. CDR3 nucleotide sequence: TGTGCCAGCAGCTTGGCACACTCACCCCTCCACTTT.

The V call is TRBV29-1, the J call TRBJ1-2; D not resolved. The V end lost 7 bases, the J end lost 6 bases, and 18 bases lay between the germline ends. Germline-derived CDR1 and CDR2 are SQVTM and ANQGSEA. The CDR3 contains 13 residues. CDR3 sequence: CSGLLDPPDGYTF. The CDR3 nucleotides read TGCAGCGGCCTTTTGGACCCTCCTGATGGCTACACCTTC.

The J gene is TRBJ2-7, the V gene TRBV15; 9 bases map to TRBD2. Germline CDR1 and CDR2: LNHNV and YYDKDF (reference sequence). Germline trimming cut 5 bases from V and 4 bases from J; bases unmatched to any gene: 12. The CDR3 totals 16 residues. CDR3 loop: CATSPAGGAFIYEQYF. CDR3 DNA: TGTGCCACCAGCCCAGCGGGGGGCGCATTTATATACGAGCAGTACTTC.

The gene calls are TRBV7-3 and TRBJ2-6; 8 bases align to TRBD2. The CDR3 sequence is 14 residues long. J was trimmed by 4 bases and V by 7 bases; bases with no gene match: 3. Germline CDR1 and CDR2: SGHTA and FQGTGA. The CDR3 loop reads CASTGGVGANVLTF. CDR3 coding DNA: TGTGCCAGCACCGGGGGGGTCGGGGCCAACGTCCTGACTTTC.

This CDR3 is CASSTGTGYINEQFF. In DNA form, the CDR3 reads TGTGCCAGCAGCACCGGGACAGGGTACATTAATGAGCAGTTCTTC. The chain is built from TRBV5-6 and TRBJ2-1; 9 bases are shared with TRBD1. Germline assignment: CDR1 SGHDT and CDR2 YYEEEE. V shed 4 bases, J shed 7 bases, and the junction held 9 bases outside the gene matches. The CDR3 is made up of 15 amino acids.

J is TRBJ2-1 and V is TRBV18; 9 bases are a match to TRBD2. The length of the CDR3 is 14 residues. In germline, CDR1 is KGHSH, CDR2 LQKENI. V lost 1 base, J lost 6 bases, and 1 base stayed unmatched. CDR3 DNA sequence: TGTGCCAGCTCACCACTGACTAGCGGCAATGAGCAGTTCTTC. It encodes CASSPLTSGNEQFF.

The chain recombines TRBV6-2 or TRBV6-3 with TRBJ2-3; D is unresolved. The germline CDR1 and CDR2 sequences are MNHEY and SVGEGT. The CDR3 sequence is 14 residues long. V was pared by 4 bases and J by 1 base, with 9 bases between. The CDR3 reads CASSLERGTDTQYF. CDR3 in DNA: TGTGCCAGCAGTTTGGAAAGAGGCACAGATACGCAGTATTTT.

Only one count was recorded for this clonotype. This chain uses TRBV6-1 with TRBJ2-5; D is perhaps TRBD1 or TRBD2 (5 bases each). Germline loops: CDR1 MNHNS, CDR2 SASEGT. Trimming took off 6 bases at V and 9 bases at J, with 20 bases between the two ends. The CDR3 spans 14 residues. CDR3 coding DNA: TGTGCCAGCAGCCCGGGACCCCAAACTGGGCCCCAGTACTTC. It yields the protein CASSPGPQTGPQYF.

The J gene is TRBJ2-3, the V gene TRBV28; no clear D gene. This CDR3 has 11 amino acids. V lost 11 bases to trimming and J lost 0 bases, with 6 bases between them. Germline CDR1 MDHEN, CDR2 SYDVKM. The CDR3 sequence is CAPPSTDTQYF. CDR3 nucleotide sequence: TGTGCCCCTCCTAGCACAGATACGCAGTATTTT.

This sequence joins TRBV20-1 and TRBJ2-7; D is unresolved. The V end lost 6 bases, the J end lost 2 bases, and 17 bases lay between the germline ends. Germline CDR1 is DFQATT and CDR2 is SNEGSKA (reference sequence). The CDR3 has 14 residues. CDR3 region: CSATARQLPYEQYF. The CDR3 DNA follows: TGCAGTGCCACGGCACGGCAGCTTCCCTACGAGCAGTACTTC.

The chain recombines TRBV7-7 with TRBJ2-3; tentative D call: TRBD2 (5 bases). The CDR3 extends over 13 amino acids. The germline V and J ends were trimmed by 2 bases and 5 bases, with 8 bases remaining between them. In germline, CDR1 is SSHAT, CDR2 FNYEAQ (reference sequence). The CDR3 sequence: CASSLNEGDTQYF. The CDR3 region has the DNA TGTGCCAGCAGCTTAAACGAGGGAGATACGCAGTATTTT.

This clonotype was seen only a few times. The chain employs TRBV5-1 and TRBJ2-1, with 16 bases identical to TRBD2. Germline lookup yields CDR1 SGHRS and CDR2 YFSETQ. This CDR3 spans 17 amino acids. V shed 4 bases and J 7 bases; nucleotides not matched to a gene: 8. The CDR3 coding sequence is TGCGCCAGCAGCCTGGACGGGACTAGCGGGAGGGGAAATGAGCAGTTCTTC. Translated, it gives CASSLDGTSGRGNEQFF.

The V call is TRBV18, the J call TRBJ2-1, with D unclear. This CDR3 contains 15 residues. Germline V gene data show CDR1 as KGHSH and CDR2 as LQKENI. V lost 1 base and J lost 3, with 10 bases in between. CDR3 amino acids: CASSPRITLYNEQFF. DNA of the CDR3: TGTGCCAGCTCACCACGGATTACCCTCTACAATGAGCAGTTCTTC.

The chain uses TRBV14 and TRBJ2-5; no definite D call. Trimming pared 5 bases from V and 4 bases from J, leaving 11 bases between. This CDR3 is built from 13 residues. Germline CDR1 SGHDN, CDR2 FVKESK. As DNA, the CDR3 is TGTGCCAGCAGCGTCCTTCGAAGAGAGACCCAGTACTTC. This encodes CASSVLRRETQYF.